A selection of T cell receptor beta chains follows, all from one sample in a study of T cell repertoires in cytomegalovirus infection. MiXCR, applied by TCRdb to the reads, yields one record per CDR3 protein. This repertoire shows roughly 310,000 distinct CDR3 sequences, around 29% found once; its top ten account for around 20%. These receptors have no identified antigens. This specimen consisted of cultured PBMCs, obtained from culture after CMV antigen stimulation. All receptors come from a human donor in good health (CMV status not recorded). Some clones in this sample may be carry-over from other donors' samples. CDR3s leave out the opening cysteine and the closing phenylalanine or tryptophan.

CDR3 protein | J gene | V gene
ASSRTPSPEAF | TRBJ1-1 | TRBV12-3/TRBV12-4
ASSSSRTVAMTEAF | TRBJ1-1 | TRBV12-3/TRBV12-4
ASSPSRWEQF | TRBJ2-1 | TRBV6-1
SARAGQGEAF | TRBJ1-1 | TRBV20-1
ASSLEAWDEQF | TRBJ2-1 | TRBV5-4
ASSPHSGTGGTDTQY | TRBJ2-3 | TRBV27
ASSPSPRGVETQY | TRBJ2-5 | TRBV7-3
ASSLGTGGSNQPQH | TRBJ1-5 | TRBV5-1
ASSPASGPNRGSTEAF | TRBJ1-1 | TRBV7-9
ASRMDSGSQPQH | TRBJ1-5 | TRBV6-5
ASSATGGAVKKLF | TRBJ1-4 | TRBV11-2
ASSLAGDEQY | TRBJ2-7 | TRBV28
ASSQGTGAGNTEAF | TRBJ1-1 | TRBV3-1
ASSESGTAKYEQY | TRBJ2-7 | TRBV19
ASSLLGGRGDTQY | TRBJ2-3 | TRBV7-8
ASRPTTGIGGNSPLH | TRBJ1-6 | TRBV6-5
ASSETGAPMNTEAF | TRBJ1-1 | TRBV10-2
ASSSLLEAPLH | TRBJ1-6 | TRBV12-3/TRBV12-4
ASSPRGRGRWETQY | TRBJ2-5 | TRBV7-9
ASSLRGDSYEQY | TRBJ2-7 | TRBV27
AIKRDSNSPLH | TRBJ1-6 | TRBV6-8
ASSYFGQLYEQY | TRBJ2-7 | TRBV27
ASSQVGGALEAF | TRBJ1-1 | TRBV4-2
AISETGGTQY | TRBJ2-5 | TRBV10-3
ASRTEDRVNEQF | TRBJ2-1 | TRBV6-6
ASSLRTEKNYGYT | TRBJ1-2 | TRBV4-1
ASSLVGTSGEQF | TRBJ2-1 | TRBV7-8
ASSLVPGGAYNEQF | TRBJ2-1 | TRBV7-2
ASSYLRGAQGYT | TRBJ1-2 | TRBV11-2
ASSLQPFSGNTIY | TRBJ1-3 | TRBV11-1
ASSFPPRGPTYEQY | TRBJ2-7 | TRBV7-9
ASSLWGNEQF | TRBJ2-1 | TRBV12-3/TRBV12-4